This record looks at one TCR beta chain sequence and its context. The antigen is unknown. This CDR3 is built from 15 residues. Trimming removed 9 bases from V and 3 bases from J; junction bases left unmatched: 8. Germline V gives CDR1 MNHNS, CDR2 SASEGT. The sample originates from a study of cytomegalovirus exposure and HLA in healthy donors. Primers: 60 Vbeta forward and 13 Jbeta reverse. Clones were sequenced by immunoSEQ multiplex PCR, and TCRdb holds only the in-frame ones, with some missing. The sample yields nearly 110,000 clones, 81% seen once. The study's findings and limits: Cytomegalovirus-associated TCR beta chains were listed, numbering 150 to 200. Published work reported that the classifier diagnosed cytomegalovirus status with high specificity and sensitivity.

This receptor was obtained from a man younger than 40 in good health and CMV-seronegative. The rearrangement uses TRBV6-1 and TRBJ2-7; 13 nucleotides align to TRBD2. Sequenced: PBMCs. CDR3 nucleotide sequence: TGTGCCAGTTCCCTTGGACTAGCGGGAGACTACGAGCAGTACTTC. It encodes CASSLGLAGDYEQYF.